This TCR beta chain was sequenced in a study of T cells after yellow fever vaccination (dated by TCRdb to the late 2010s). For context, the study as a whole: Libraries from fractions with low cell numbers were prepared with the SMART-Seq v4 Ultra Low Input RNA kit. To track T-cell clones before and after primary and booster YFV17D yellow fever vaccination, bulk TCR alpha and beta repertoires were sequenced longitudinally. The cohort comprised two healthy male donors, one aged 18 to 29 and one aged 30 to 40 years. Blood was collected at multiple timepoints before and after primary and secondary immunization, and bulk PBMC replicates and cell subsets were isolated.

As encoded in the germline V gene (reference sequence), CDR1 is SGHAT while CDR2 is FQDESV. Taken from cysteine to phenylalanine, the CDR3 has 13 residues. Only the CDR3 region is kept as DNA, spanning 39 bases read in frame from base 1. V is cut by 1 base and J by 4 bases, and the space between the germline ends is 7 bases. This clonotype was found many times. The antigen it recognizes is unknown. Base-call qualities are not available, and no considerably larger clone is one nucleotide away. Sequencing took place on an Illumina NovaSeq 6000. TCR cDNA was synthesized by 5'RACE template switching, which introduced a universal primer site and unique molecular identifiers. Priming of cDNA synthesis was performed from both the TCR alpha and TCR beta constant segments. Libraries were amplified in two PCR steps, with sample barcodes and sequencing adapters added in the second step. Libraries were sequenced on Illumina HiSeq 2500 (2x100 bp) or NovaSeq (2x150 bp). The published analysis was carried out like this. Demultiplexing of reads and collapsing into UMI consensus sequences were performed with MIGEC, and V(D)J alignment was carried out with MiXCR. Vaccine-responding clonotypes were defined with edgeR using replicate PBMC samples, requiring FDR below 0.01 and a log2 fold change above 5 up to day 15. Bulk clonotypes were assigned CD4 or CD8 identity according to which sequenced CD4 or CD8 repertoire held them at higher abundance. TCRdb reprocessed the public reads (quality trimming at Q25 with fastp, clone calling with MiXCR) and kept in-frame beta chains. When rows share a CDR3 protein, they turn into one entry using the most common DNA and genes. These V and J calls originate from TCRdb's pipeline instead of the authors' own analysis. In this sample the table shows 300,000 to 350,000 distinct CDR3 sequences, around 3.9% of which occur a single time. The ten largest clonotypes hold 24% of the sample.

The sample's treatment or condition label, decoded: live attenuated yellow fever vaccine strain. At each blood-draw timepoint, two biological replicates of bulk PBMCs were collected. A standard Ficoll-Paque protocol was used to isolate PBMCs from peripheral blood. TriZol was used to extract RNA from bulk PBMCs, from CD4 and CD8 fractions, and from dextramer-positive and dextramer-negative fractions. General findings and caveats noted by the study authors: Computational filtering was required because FACS-sorted repertoires could contain abundant contaminating clonotypes from the bulk population. Compared with the primary T-cell response, the secondary T-cell response was weaker but faster, peaking on day 5 rather than day 15. After the booster, most clones that had expanded after primary vaccination were detected again (around 97% of CD4 and roughly 86% of CD8), suggesting broad maintenance of memory. The study included only a couple of donors, which limits how far the findings can be generalized. A small share of clonotypes occurred in both CD4 and CD8 compartments, likely arising from convergent recombination.

The origin of this receptor is a man aged 18-30 years who received the YFV17D yellow fever vaccine. Sequencing used PBMCs, obtained 5 days after the yellow fever booster vaccination. The rearranged segments are TRBV11-1 and TRBJ1-1, with an unclear D gene assignment. CDR3 reads: CASSLEGSTEAFF. The sequenced DNA is TGTGCCAGCAGCTTAGAGGGTAGCACTGAAGCTTTCTTT. The CDR3, completed at both ends by the reference TRBV11-1 and TRBJ1-1 genes, gives the full variable domain EAEVAQSPRYKITEKSQAVAFWCDPISGHATLYWYRQILGQGPELLVQFQDESVVDDSQLPKDRFSAERLKGVDSTLKIQPAELGDSAMYLCASSLEGSTEAFFGQGTRLTVV.